The 13 T cell receptor beta chains below all came from one sample that was sequenced in a study of post-analysis software for immune sequencing data (dated by TCRdb to the mid-2010s). Here is what the overall study found, with its caveats: Significantly higher frequencies in patients than in controls were found for several TRBV segments, including TRBV5-6, TRBV5-1 and TRBV20-1.

Their antigens are not known. Library preparation employed PCR. Sequenced using an Illumina HiSeq 2500. To reduce PCR and sequencing biases, unique molecular identifiers were built into the TCR beta cDNA libraries. TCRdb applied fastp at Q25 and MiXCR to the public reads, then kept only in-frame beta chains. Each entry is one CDR3 protein sequence, shown with its most common DNA and genes. The sample table shows approximately 630,000 distinct CDR3 sequences, and 55% to 60% are seen once. 11% of the sample is held by the ten biggest clonotypes. Sequencing was done on a sample of blood. These receptors originate from a girl aged 2 to 9 with multiple sclerosis.

The J gene is TRBJ2-3, the V gene TRBV20-1; no firm D call. The germline V gene encodes CDR1 DFQATT and CDR2 SNEGSKA (reference sequence). Trimming took 5 bases from V and 1 from J, leaving 10 bases between them. There are 13 residues in the CDR3. The CDR3 reads CSAGEGGTDTQYF. CDR3 nucleotide sequence: TGCAGTGCTGGGGAAGGTGGCACAGATACGCAGTATTTT.

This clonotype has just a few counts. The genes are TRBV10-3 and TRBJ2-1; D remains ambiguous. The germline gives CDR1 ENHRY, CDR2 SYGVKD. The ends were cut back, 4 bases at V and 0 bases at J, with 13 bases in the middle. This CDR3 region has 16 residues. Here the CDR3 DNA reads TGTGCCATCAGTGGTCTGGCGCCGAGCTCCTACAATGAGCAGTTCTTC. The encoded protein is CAISGLAPSSYNEQFF.

V usage is TRBV20-1 and J usage is TRBJ2-5; 9 bases line up with TRBD2. Germline CDR1 is DFQATT and CDR2 is SNEGSKA (reference sequence). The V segment lost 5 bases and the J segment 4 bases; nucleotides outside the gene matches: 2. The CDR3 is 12 residues long. The CDR3 bases are TGCAGTGCTTGGCGGGGGGGAGAGACCCAGTACTTC. It encodes CSAWRGGETQYF.

V usage is TRBV6-6 and J usage is TRBJ2-7; possible D gene TRBD2, 6 bases. The germline CDR1 and CDR2 sequences are MNHNY and SVGAGI (reference sequence). The CDR3 is made up of 14 amino acids. V was shortened by 8 bases and J by 4 bases, with 18 bases between the two germline ends. CDR3 amino acids: CASAGKGLPYEQYF. For the CDR3, the DNA is TGTGCCAGCGCGGGAAAAGGTCTTCCGTACGAGCAGTACTTC.

V and J are TRBV9 and TRBJ2-1; 8 nucleotides align to TRBD2. The V and J ends lost 0 bases and 9 bases, in that order; junction bases with no gene match: 8. Germline lookup yields CDR1 SGDLS and CDR2 YYNGEE. The CDR3 has 15 residues. The CDR3 DNA reads as TGTGCCAGCAGCGTAGGGGGACTAGGGGACACTGAGCAGTTCTTC. Translation: CASSVGGLGDTEQFF.

The chain employs TRBV6-5 and TRBJ1-5; no definite D call. The CDR3 length is 14 residues. Trimming cost V 8 bases and J 3 bases, with 14 bases left between them. CDR1 and CDR2 (germline): MNHEY, SVGAGI. The CDR3 nucleotides read TGTGCCAGCGTTATTCCCCACTTCAATCAGCCCCAGCATTTT. This gives the protein CASVIPHFNQPQHF.

A few counts support this clonotype. The genes are TRBV29-1 and TRBJ2-1; possibly TRBD2 for D (6 bases). Germline CDR1 reads SQVTM; CDR2 reads ANQGSEA. The length of the CDR3 is 14 residues. The germline V and J ends were trimmed by 7 bases and 5 bases, with 18 bases remaining between them. CDR3 in DNA: TGCAGCGCCATCCCCGGGAGAAGCGACAATGAGCAGTTCTTC. Translated, it gives CSAIPGRSDNEQFF.

V gene TRBV4-3 combines with J gene TRBJ2-2; no definite D call. Trimming took off 0 bases at V and 3 bases at J, with 17 bases between the two ends. CDR3 length equals 18 residues. Germline-derived CDR1 and CDR2 are LGHNA and YSLEER. This CDR3 is CASSQDHEELRDTGELFF. The DNA of the CDR3 is TGCGCCAGCAGCCAAGATCACGAGGAGCTAAGGGACACCGGGGAGCTGTTTTTT.

The rearrangement uses TRBV12-3 or TRBV12-4 and TRBJ2-1; no definite D call. The CDR3 loop spans 15 amino acids. Trimming stripped 0 bases from V and 8 bases from J, with 14 bases between. The CDR3: CASSLARPTIDEQFF. The CDR3 DNA reads TGTGCCAGCAGTTTAGCCCGCCCAACAATCGATGAGCAGTTCTTC.

The J gene is TRBJ2-5, the V gene TRBV5-5; possibly TRBD1 or TRBD2 for D (5 bases each). The J call may not be correct, given that the DNA end is closer to TRBJ2-7. The CDR3 spans 15 residues. Germline V gene data show CDR1 as SGHKS and CDR2 as YYEKEE (reference sequence). CDR3 amino acids: CASSLAGTNPYEQYF. CDR3 nucleotide sequence: TGTGCCAGCAGCTTGGCCGGGACGAATCCCTACGAGCAGTACTTC.

CDR3 amino acids: CSAVTETNYGYTF. DNA for the CDR3: TGCAGTGCCGTGACAGAAACTAACTATGGCTACACCTTC. V and J are TRBV20-1 and TRBJ1-2; possibly TRBD1 for D (5 bases). The CDR3 loop spans 13 amino acids. Trimming pared 6 bases from V and 0 bases from J, leaving 11 bases between. Germline-derived CDR1 and CDR2 are DFQATT and SNEGSKA (reference sequence).

This clonotype was observed a handful of times. The V call is TRBV11-2, the J call TRBJ1-1; tentative D call: TRBD1 (5 bases). The V end was cut by 4 bases, the J end by 4 bases, with 7 bases between. Germline CDR1 and CDR2: SGHAT and FQNNGV. CDR3 length: 12 residues. CDR3: CASSWDGTEAFF. CDR3 DNA sequence: TGTGCCAGCAGCTGGGACGGCACTGAAGCTTTCTTT.

This chain joins TRBV11-2 and TRBJ2-7; 7 bases map to TRBD1. The J call may be in error: the DNA end matches TRBJ2-5 better. The CDR3 contains 12 residues. Per the germline V gene, CDR1 is SGHAT and CDR2 is FQNNGV. The CDR3 sequence is CASSFTGATQYF. As DNA, the CDR3 is TGTGCCAGCAGCTTCACAGGGGCGACCCAGTACTTC.